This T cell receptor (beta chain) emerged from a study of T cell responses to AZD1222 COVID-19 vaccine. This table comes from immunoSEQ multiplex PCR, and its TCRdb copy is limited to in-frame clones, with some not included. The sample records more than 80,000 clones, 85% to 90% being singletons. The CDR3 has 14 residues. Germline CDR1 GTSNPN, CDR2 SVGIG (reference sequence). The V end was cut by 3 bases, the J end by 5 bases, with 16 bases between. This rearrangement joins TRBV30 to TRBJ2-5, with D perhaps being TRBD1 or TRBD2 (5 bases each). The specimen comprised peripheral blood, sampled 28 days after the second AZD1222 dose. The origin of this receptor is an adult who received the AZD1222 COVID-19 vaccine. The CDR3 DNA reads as TGTGCCTGGAGCGAATTTTGGGGCGGGGAGACCCAGTACTTC. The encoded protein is CAWSEFWGGETQYF. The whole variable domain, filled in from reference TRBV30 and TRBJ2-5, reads SQTIHQWPATLVQPVGSPLSLECTVEGTSNPNLYWYRQAAGRGLQLLFYSVGIGQISSEVPQNLSASRPQDRQFILSSKKLLLSDSGFYLCAWSEFWGGETQYFGPGTRLLVL.